The 13 T cell receptor beta chains in this list originate from one sample, sequenced in a study of shared clonotypes between healthy human individuals. Repertoires were generated with immunoSEQ multiplex PCR, while TCRdb's copy carries only in-frame clones and drops some. The data hold approximately 500,000 clones, with around 80% observed a single time. Sequencing was done on a sample of PBMCs. These TCRs come from a woman in her thirties or forties in good health. Some clones in this sample may be carry-over from other donors' samples.

This clone occurred a few times. The rearrangement uses TRBV5-1 and TRBJ2-7; no reliable D call. The length of the CDR3 is 15 residues. Germline V gene lookup returns CDR1 SGHRS and CDR2 YFSETQ. V gave up 0 bases and J gave up 2 bases, with 12 bases separating them. CDR3 sequence: CASSLAVGPAYEQYF. CDR3 sequence (DNA): TGCGCCAGCAGCTTGGCGGTCGGGCCGGCCTACGAGCAGTACTTC.

The chain employs TRBV18 and TRBJ2-2, with D uncertain. V was shortened by 1 base and J by 0 bases, with 6 bases between the two germline ends. Germline V gives CDR1 KGHSH, CDR2 LQKENI. The CDR3 runs to 15 residues. CDR3 residues: CASSPRSPNTGELFF. For the CDR3, the DNA is TGTGCCAGCTCACCACGGAGCCCGAACACCGGGGAGCTGTTTTTT.

The chain employs TRBV9 and TRBJ2-5; the match to TRBD2 covers 13 bases. Germline CDR1 and CDR2: SGDLS and YYNGEE. V was pared by 4 bases and J by 4 bases, with 10 bases of the junction left unmatched. The CDR3 length is 17 residues. The CDR3 region has the DNA TGTGCCAGCAGCCCAGGGACTAGCGGGATTGGTGGAGAGACCCAGTACTTC. Its protein is CASSPGTSGIGGETQYF.

This clone was found a few times. V gene TRBV7-2 combines with J gene TRBJ1-1; TRBD1 agrees at 8 bases. The J segment lost 0 bases and the V segment lost 5 bases, leaving 5 bases of the junction unmatched. The CDR3 loop spans 15 amino acids. The germline V gene encodes CDR1 SGHTA and CDR2 FQGNSA. In DNA, the CDR3 is TGTGCCAGCAGCAGCGGGGACAGGCTGAACACTGAAGCTTTCTTT. Its translation: CASSSGDRLNTEAFF.

The V call is TRBV6-1, the J call TRBJ2-3; possibly TRBD1 for D (6 bases). The CDR3 sequence is 15 residues long. V shed 4 bases and J shed 6 bases, with 17 bases lying between them. The germline V gene encodes CDR1 MNHNS and CDR2 SASEGT. The CDR3 reads CASSGYRVGSDTQYF. The CDR3 DNA reads as TGTGCCAGCAGTGGATACAGGGTGGGCTCGGATACGCAGTATTTT.

The rearrangement joins TRBV5-1 to TRBJ2-1, with TRBD2 matching over 7 bases. Losses at the gene ends were 1 base for V and 0 bases for J; bases not matched to a gene: 7. This CDR3 is 17 amino acids long. Per germline, CDR1 SGHRS and CDR2 YFSETQ. CDR3 nucleotide sequence: TGCGCCAGCAGCTTGCCCGTTGGCGGGAGCTCCTACAATGAGCAGTTCTTC. Its translation is CASSLPVGGSSYNEQFF.

The chain links TRBV5-1 to TRBJ1-2; 11 bases map to TRBD1. This CDR3 has 15 residues. Germline V gene data show CDR1 as SGHRS and CDR2 as YFSETQ. Trimming cost V 4 bases and J 8 bases; bases outside gene matches: 10. The CDR3 is CASSRTDRGLVGYTF. In DNA form, the CDR3 reads TGCGCCAGCAGCAGGACGGACAGGGGGCTAGTGGGCTACACCTTC.

This chain uses TRBV4-1 with TRBJ2-1, with TRBD2 matching 15 bases. Losses at the gene ends were 4 bases for V and 8 bases for J; bases not matched to a gene: 3. From germline, CDR1 is MGHRA and CDR2 YSYEKL. The CDR3 covers 15 residues. CDR3 loop: CASSLGLAGGDEQFF. In DNA form, the CDR3 reads TGCGCCAGCAGCCTAGGACTAGCGGGAGGGGATGAGCAGTTCTTC.

The chain uses TRBV2 and TRBJ2-3, with a weak D call TRBD1 (5 bases). The ends were cut back, 5 bases at V and 1 base at J, with 19 bases in the middle. In germline, CDR1 is SNHLY, CDR2 FYNNEI. The CDR3 is 17 amino acids. The CDR3 coding sequence is TGTGCCAGCAGTCGTCGACTTACTGCCAGGGGCACAGATACGCAGTATTTT. Its translation is CASSRRLTARGTDTQYF.

The V call is TRBV5-1, the J call TRBJ2-2, with unresolved D. The germline CDR1 and CDR2 sequences are SGHRS and YFSETQ. V was pared by 0 bases and J by 1 base, with 7 bases between. The length of the CDR3 is 15 residues. CDR3 DNA: TGCGCCAGCAGCTTGGTCGCACTGAACACCGGGGAGCTGTTTTTT. The encoded protein is CASSLVALNTGELFF.

This chain joins TRBV2 and TRBJ2-1; TRBD2 agrees at 7 bases. The CDR3 has 18 amino acids. V lost 2 bases, J lost 0 bases, and 10 bases stayed unmatched. Germline V gene sequence: CDR1 SNHLY, CDR2 FYNNEI. The DNA for the CDR3 is TGTGCCAGCAGTGAACTCATTATGGGCGGGAGCTCCTACAATGAGCAGTTCTTC. Translation gives CASSELIMGGSSYNEQFF.

The chain combines TRBV10-1 with TRBJ2-2; D unresolved. The CDR3 contains 12 residues. Germline loops: CDR1 WNHNN, CDR2 SYGVQD (reference sequence). The ends were cut back, 5 bases at V and 1 base at J, with 2 bases in the middle. CDR3 protein: CASSQNTGELFF. CDR3 bases: TGCGCCAGCAGTCAGAACACCGGGGAGCTGTTTTTT.

Of note for this clone: The conserved phenylalanine or tryptophan normally closing the CDR3 is absent here, so this likely arose from a read error. This chain's CDR3 is CASSQGVARGYAFL. DNA for the CDR3: TGTGCCAGCAGCCAAGGTGTCGCCAGGGGGTATGCTTTCCTT. J is TRBJ1-1 and V is TRBV14; 7 bases line up with TRBD1. V was pared by 1 base and J by 11 bases, with 10 bases of the junction left unmatched. Germline assignment: CDR1 SGHDN and CDR2 FVKESK. This CDR3 is built from 14 residues.